Reported below is one T cell receptor beta chain. Original processing notes: Reference gene primer amplification gave nucleated cell count estimates. Produced via immunoSEQ multiplex PCR; TCRdb's table is partial and in-frame only. V and J calls and clone size are copied from that table; D and trimming were computed from the DNA. The sample gives 410,000 or so clones, 89% of which show up once; approximately 1.5% is in the top ten. Trimming took 0 bases from V and 2 from J; bases not matched to a gene: 9. The CDR3 has 17 amino acids. The germline V gene encodes CDR1 SGHKS and CDR2 YYEKEE (reference sequence). The Seattle patients joined while their infection was active and were tracked longitudinally afterward. These data come from a study of blood T cell repertoires in COVID-19. Study as a whole: Samples came from the United States, Italy and Spain, spanning acute and convalescent COVID-19. T cells, B-cell-depleted T cells, or PBMCs provided the cDNA or gDNA that served as material.

The clonotype was recovered from a woman aged 40-49 years with COVID-19, enrolled during active disease. The specimen sequenced was peripheral blood. The rearrangement links TRBV5-5 to TRBJ2-7, with TRBD2 matching 9 bases. The CDR3: CASSLAGGLAVTYEQYF. CDR3 DNA: TGTGCCAGCAGCTTGGCCGGGGGACTAGCAGTCACCTACGAGCAGTACTTC. Full variable domain (missing parts from reference TRBV5-5 and TRBJ2-7): DAGVTQSPTHLIKTRGQQVTLRCSPISGHKSVSWYQQVLGQGPQFIFQYYEKEERGRGNFPDRFSARQFPNYSSELNVNALLLGDSALYLCASSLAGGLAVTYEQYFGPGTRLTVT.